Here is one T cell receptor (beta chain) with its context. The CDR3 covers 13 residues. The germline V gene has CDR1 MNHEY and CDR2 SVGAGI. Deletions cut 7 bases from V and 5 bases from J, with 14 bases between. Treatment of the sample: randomized to nivolumab then ipilimumab (arm A) or the reverse (arm B). TCRdb's table, derived via immunoSEQ multiplex PCR, lists solely in-frame clones and lacks some. The data contain under 15,000 clones, less than 80% of them seen just once; the ten biggest clones take up about a quarter. This sample was taken from a study of sequential checkpoint blockade in melanoma. Looking at the study overall: Patients were randomized 1:1 to nivolumab-then-ipilimumab or ipilimumab-then-nivolumab first-line.

This sequence originates from a human donor with melanoma. This sample comprised CD8+ T cells sorted from blood (inferred from file names), obtained from a patient given nivolumab and ipilimumab in sequence. The chain links TRBV6-5 to TRBJ1-2, with TRBD1 as a possible D gene (5 bases). The CDR3 sequence: CASTGRGTYGYTF. The CDR3 coding sequence is TGTGCCAGCACCGGAAGGGGAACTTATGGCTACACCTTC.